The T cell receptor beta chain described here comes from a study of preoperative IRX-2 immunotherapy in early breast cancer. CDR1 is MDHEN and CDR2 is SYDVKM in the germline V gene. The V gene end was trimmed by 7 bases and the J gene end by 5 bases; junction bases not matched to a gene: 9. The CDR3 runs to 15 residues. The treatment is: preoperative locoregional IRX-2 cytokine immunotherapy. This phase Ib study tested locoregional IRX-2 cytokine immunotherapy given before surgery. Here immunoSEQ multiplex PCR was the method, and the copy in TCRdb shows in-frame clones only, minus some. The profile shows tens of thousands of clones, about four fifths of them singletons.

Collection of the sample occurred from a patient treated with IRX-2 immunotherapy. This sequence joins TRBV28 and TRBJ1-3, with TRBD1 matching over 9 bases. The receptor's source is a human donor with breast cancer. The CDR3 sequence is CASTKQGAGRNTIYF. CDR3 DNA sequence: TGTGCCAGCACCAAACAGGGGGCTGGGAGAAACACCATATATTTT.